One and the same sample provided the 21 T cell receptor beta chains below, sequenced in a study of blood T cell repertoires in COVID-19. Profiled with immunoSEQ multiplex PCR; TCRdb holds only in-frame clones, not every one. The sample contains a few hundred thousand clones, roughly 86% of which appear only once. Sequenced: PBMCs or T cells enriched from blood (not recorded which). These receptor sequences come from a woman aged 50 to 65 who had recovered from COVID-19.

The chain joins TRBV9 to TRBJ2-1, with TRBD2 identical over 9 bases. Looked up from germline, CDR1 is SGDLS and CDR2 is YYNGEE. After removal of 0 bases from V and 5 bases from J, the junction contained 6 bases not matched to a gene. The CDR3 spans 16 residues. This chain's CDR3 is CASSVAGREGDNEQFF. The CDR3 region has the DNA TGTGCCAGCAGCGTAGCAGGGCGGGAGGGTGACAATGAGCAGTTCTTC.

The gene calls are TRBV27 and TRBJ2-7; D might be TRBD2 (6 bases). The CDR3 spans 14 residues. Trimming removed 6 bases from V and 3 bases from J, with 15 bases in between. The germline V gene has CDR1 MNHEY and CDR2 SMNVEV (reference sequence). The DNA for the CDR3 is TGTGCCAGCAGACCGAGGGGACTCTACTACGAGCAGTACTTC. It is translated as CASRPRGLYYEQYF.

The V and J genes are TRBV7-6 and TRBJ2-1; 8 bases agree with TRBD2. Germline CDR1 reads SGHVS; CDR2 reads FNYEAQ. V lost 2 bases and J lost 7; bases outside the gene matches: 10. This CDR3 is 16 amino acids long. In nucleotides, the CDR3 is TGTGCCAGCAGCTTATTTTCCGGGACTAGTTCTAATGAGCAGTTCTTC. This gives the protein CASSLFSGTSSNEQFF. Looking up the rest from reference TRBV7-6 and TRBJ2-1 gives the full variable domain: GAGVSQSPRYKVTKRGQDVALRCDPISGHVSLYWYRQALGQGPEFLTYFNYEAQQDKSGLPNDRFSAERPEGSISTLTIQRTEQRDSAMYRCASSLFSGTSSNEQFFGPGTRLTVL.

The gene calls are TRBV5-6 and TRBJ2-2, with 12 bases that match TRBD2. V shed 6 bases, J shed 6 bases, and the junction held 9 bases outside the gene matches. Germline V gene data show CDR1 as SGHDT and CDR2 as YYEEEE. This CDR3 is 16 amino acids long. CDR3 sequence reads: CASISATSGSAGELFF. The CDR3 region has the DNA TGTGCCAGCATCTCCGCGACTAGCGGGAGTGCCGGGGAGCTGTTTTTT.

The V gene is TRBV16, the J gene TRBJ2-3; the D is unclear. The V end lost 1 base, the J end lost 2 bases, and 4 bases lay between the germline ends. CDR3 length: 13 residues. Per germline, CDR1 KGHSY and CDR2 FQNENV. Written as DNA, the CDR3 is TGTGCCAGCAGCCAATTTCTCACAGATACGCAGTATTTT. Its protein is CASSQFLTDTQYF.

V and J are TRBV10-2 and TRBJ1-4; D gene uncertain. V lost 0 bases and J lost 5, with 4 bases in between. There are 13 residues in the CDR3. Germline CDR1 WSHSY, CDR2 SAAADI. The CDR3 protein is CASSESPNEKLFF. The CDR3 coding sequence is TGCGCCAGCAGTGAGTCCCCAAATGAAAAACTGTTTTTT.

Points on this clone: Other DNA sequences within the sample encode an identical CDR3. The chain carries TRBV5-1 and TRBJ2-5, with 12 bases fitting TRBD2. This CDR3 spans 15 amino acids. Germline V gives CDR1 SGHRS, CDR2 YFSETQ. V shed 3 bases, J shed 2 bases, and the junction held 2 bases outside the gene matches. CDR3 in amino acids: CASSSGTSGQETQYF. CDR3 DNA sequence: TGCGCCAGCAGCTCCGGGACTAGCGGGCAAGAGACCCAGTACTTC.

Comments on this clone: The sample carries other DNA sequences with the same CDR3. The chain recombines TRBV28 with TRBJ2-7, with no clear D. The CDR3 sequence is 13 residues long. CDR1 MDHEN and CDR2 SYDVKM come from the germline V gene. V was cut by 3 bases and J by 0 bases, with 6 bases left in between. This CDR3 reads CASSLRSSYEQYF. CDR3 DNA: TGTGCCAGCAGTTTGCGAAGCTCCTACGAGCAGTACTTC.

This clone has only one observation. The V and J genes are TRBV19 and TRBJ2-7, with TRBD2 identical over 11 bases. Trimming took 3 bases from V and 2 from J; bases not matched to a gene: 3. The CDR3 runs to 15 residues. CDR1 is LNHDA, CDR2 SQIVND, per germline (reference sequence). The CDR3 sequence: CASSMIAGGTYEQYF. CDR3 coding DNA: TGTGCCAGTAGTATGATAGCGGGAGGGACCTACGAGCAGTACTTC.

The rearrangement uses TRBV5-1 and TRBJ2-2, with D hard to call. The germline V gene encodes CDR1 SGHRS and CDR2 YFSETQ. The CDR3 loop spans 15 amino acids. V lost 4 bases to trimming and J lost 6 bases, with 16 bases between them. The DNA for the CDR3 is TGCGCCAGCAGCGACCGAGGAAAGCACGCCGGGGAGCTGTTTTTT. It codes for CASSDRGKHAGELFF. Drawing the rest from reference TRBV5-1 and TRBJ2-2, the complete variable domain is KAGVTQTPRYLIKTRGQQVTLSCSPISGHRSVSWYQQTPGQGLQFLFEYFSETQRNKGNFPGRFSGRQFSNSRSEMNVSTLELGDSALYLCASSDRGKHAGELFFGEGSRLTVL.

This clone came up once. CDR3 DNA: TGTGCCAGCAGTTTTGTAAGCGGGCCCCCGAATGAGCAGTTCTTC. This gives the protein CASSFVSGPPNEQFF. The J gene is TRBJ2-1, the V gene TRBV27, with a possible D match to TRBD2 (6 bases). The CDR3 extends over 15 amino acids. V lost 3 bases to trimming and J lost 7 bases, with 16 bases between them. Per germline, CDR1 MNHEY and CDR2 SMNVEV (reference sequence).

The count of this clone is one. The CDR3 nucleotides read TGTGCCAGTAGTGACGGGGGGATAGGTGAAAAACTGTTTTTT. It is translated as CASSDGGIGEKLFF. This chain uses TRBV19 with TRBJ1-4, with D possibly TRBD1 on 5 matching bases. Germline-derived CDR1 and CDR2 are LNHDA and SQIVND (reference sequence). The length of the CDR3 is 14 residues. Deletions cut 5 bases from V and 7 bases from J, with 14 bases between.

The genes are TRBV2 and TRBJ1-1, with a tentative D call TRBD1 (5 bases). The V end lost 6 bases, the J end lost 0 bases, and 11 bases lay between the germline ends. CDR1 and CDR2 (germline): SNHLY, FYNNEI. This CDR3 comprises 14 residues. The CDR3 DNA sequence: TGTGCCAGCAGAAGCTCGACAGTGAACACTGAAGCTTTCTTT. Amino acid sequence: CASRSSTVNTEAFF.

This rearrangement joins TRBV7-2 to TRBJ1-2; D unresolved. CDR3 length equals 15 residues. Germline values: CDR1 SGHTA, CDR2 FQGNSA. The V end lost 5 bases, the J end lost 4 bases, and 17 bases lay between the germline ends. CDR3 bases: TGTGCCAGCAGCCCCCCCCCGGGAGGACTCTATGGCTACACCTTC. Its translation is CASSPPPGGLYGYTF. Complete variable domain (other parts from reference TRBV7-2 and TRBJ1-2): GAGVSQSPSNKVTEKGKDVELRCDPISGHTALYWYRQSLGQGLEFLIYFQGNSAPDKSGLPSDRFSAERTGGSVSTLTIQRTQQEDSAVYLCASSPPPGGLYGYTFGSGTRLTVV.

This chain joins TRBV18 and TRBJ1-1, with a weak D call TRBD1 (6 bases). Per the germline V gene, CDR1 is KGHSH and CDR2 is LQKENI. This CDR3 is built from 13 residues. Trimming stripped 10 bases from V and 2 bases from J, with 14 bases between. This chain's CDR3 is CATMDSINTEAFF. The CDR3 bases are TGTGCCACCATGGACAGCATTAACACTGAAGCTTTCTTT.

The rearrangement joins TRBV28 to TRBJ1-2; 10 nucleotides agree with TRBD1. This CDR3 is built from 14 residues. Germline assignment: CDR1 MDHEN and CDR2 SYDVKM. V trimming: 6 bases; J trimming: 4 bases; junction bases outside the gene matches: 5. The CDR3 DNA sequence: TGTGCCAGCAGGACAGGGGGCAGGGGCTATGGCTACACCTTC. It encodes CASRTGGRGYGYTF.

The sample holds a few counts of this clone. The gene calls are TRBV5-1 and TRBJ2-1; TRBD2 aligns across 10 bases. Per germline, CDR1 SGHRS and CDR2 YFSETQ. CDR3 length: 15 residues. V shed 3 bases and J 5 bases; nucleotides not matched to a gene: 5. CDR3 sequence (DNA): TGCGCCAGCAGCTCTGGTACTAGCGGGAACAATGAGCAGTTCTTC. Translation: CASSSGTSGNNEQFF.

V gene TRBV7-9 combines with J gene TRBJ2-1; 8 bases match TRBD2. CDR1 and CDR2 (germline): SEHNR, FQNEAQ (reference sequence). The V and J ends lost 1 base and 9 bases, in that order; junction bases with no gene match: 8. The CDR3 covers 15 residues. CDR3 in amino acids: CASSLVSGGQVEQFF. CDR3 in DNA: TGTGCCAGCAGCTTAGTTTCGGGAGGGCAGGTTGAGCAGTTCTTC. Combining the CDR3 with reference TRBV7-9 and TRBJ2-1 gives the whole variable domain DTGVSQNPRHKITKRGQNVTFRCDPISEHNRLYWYRQTLGQGPEFLTYFQNEAQLEKSRLLSDRFSAERPKGSFSTLEIQRTEQGDSAMYLCASSLVSGGQVEQFFGPGTRLTVL.

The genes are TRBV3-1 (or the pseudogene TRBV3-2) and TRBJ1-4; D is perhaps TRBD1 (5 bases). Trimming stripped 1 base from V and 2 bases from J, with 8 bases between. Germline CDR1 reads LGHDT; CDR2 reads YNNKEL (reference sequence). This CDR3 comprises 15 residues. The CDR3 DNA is TGTGCCAGCAGCCAAGTTGGGGGGACTAATGAAAAACTGTTTTTT. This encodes CASSQVGGTNEKLFF.

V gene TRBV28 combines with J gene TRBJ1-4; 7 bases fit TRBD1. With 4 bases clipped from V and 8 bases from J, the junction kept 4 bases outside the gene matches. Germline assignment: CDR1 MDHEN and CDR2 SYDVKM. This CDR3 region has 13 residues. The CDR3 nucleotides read TGTGCCAGCAGTTCCGACAGGGCCGAAAAACTGTTTTTT. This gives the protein CASSSDRAEKLFF.

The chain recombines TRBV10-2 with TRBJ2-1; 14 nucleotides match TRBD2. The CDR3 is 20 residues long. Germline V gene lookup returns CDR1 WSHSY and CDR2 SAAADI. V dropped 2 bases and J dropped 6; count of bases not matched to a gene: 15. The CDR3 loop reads CASSEKGLAGAQLRRNEQFF. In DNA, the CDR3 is TGCGCCAGCAGTGAGAAGGGACTAGCGGGGGCCCAGCTCAGGCGCAATGAGCAGTTCTTC.